A selection of T cell receptor beta chains follows, all from one sample in a study of OX40 agonist ivuxolimab in advanced cancers. Method: immunoSEQ multiplex PCR; TCRdb's copy keeps in-frame clones and lacks some. This sample yields tens of thousands of clones, of which about 85% are seen a single time; 0.95% to 1.2% belongs to the top ten. The sample consisted of CD4+ or CD8+ T cells sorted from blood, taken in a trial of the OX40 agonist ivuxolimab. Receptor source: an adult with an advanced solid tumor such as melanoma, head and neck, liver or kidney cancer. Each CDR3 is given with its conserved first and last residue. The D gene is left open where the match is weak. Clone size is shown for a subset of rows, as once, few, many or a class of expanded clone.

d_call: NA
clone_size: NA
v_call: TRBV5-4
j_call: TRBJ2-7
cdr3_aa: CASSLDGYEQYF
cdr3_nt: TGTGCCAGCAGCTTGGATGGCTACGAGCAGTACTTC

d_call: TRBD1
clone_size: once
v_call: TRBV6-6
j_call: TRBJ1-4
cdr3_aa: CASSFRGSGNEKLFF
cdr3_nt: TGTGCCAGCAGTTTCAGGGGGAGTGGGAATGAAAAACTGTTTTTT

d_call: TRBD1
clone_size: once
v_call: TRBV7-3
j_call: TRBJ2-3
cdr3_aa: CASSETGVGDTQYF
cdr3_nt: TGTGCCAGCAGCGAGACAGGGGTGGGAGATACGCAGTATTTT

d_call: NA
clone_size: NA
v_call: TRBV7-9
j_call: TRBJ1-5
cdr3_aa: CASSWGAGNQPQHF
cdr3_nt: TGTGCCAGCAGTTGGGGGGCGGGCAATCAGCCCCAGCATTTT

d_call: TRBD2
clone_size: NA
v_call: TRBV5-1
j_call: TRBJ2-5
cdr3_aa: CASSLGGTSGGLETQYF
cdr3_nt: TGCGCCAGCAGCTTGGGAGGGACAAGCGGGGGCCTCGAGACCCAGTACTTC

d_call: TRBD1
clone_size: NA
v_call: TRBV18
j_call: TRBJ1-2
cdr3_aa: CASSPGQGSYGYTF
cdr3_nt: TGTGCCAGCTCACCGGGACAGGGCAGCTATGGCTACACCTTC

d_call: NA
clone_size: NA
v_call: TRBV5-1
j_call: TRBJ1-2
cdr3_aa: CASSLDPGLNYGYTF
cdr3_nt: TGCGCCAGCAGCTTGGACCCGGGACTTAACTATGGCTACACCTTC

d_call: TRBD2
clone_size: NA
v_call: TRBV9
j_call: TRBJ2-5
cdr3_aa: CASSGTGGETQYF
cdr3_nt: TGTGCCAGCAGCGGGACGGGGGGGGAGACCCAGTACTTC

d_call: NA
clone_size: few
v_call: TRBV5-1
j_call: TRBJ1-2
cdr3_aa: CASSLESGIGYTF
cdr3_nt: TGCGCCAGCAGCTTGGAGTCGGGGATAGGCTACACCTTC

d_call: NA
clone_size: NA
v_call: TRBV27
j_call: TRBJ2-2
cdr3_aa: CASKATGELFF
cdr3_nt: TGTGCCAGCAAGGCCACCGGGGAGCTGTTTTTT

d_call: NA
clone_size: NA
v_call: TRBV10-2
j_call: TRBJ2-7
cdr3_aa: CASTDRWGNEQYF
cdr3_nt: TGCGCCAGCACCGACAGGTGGGGGAACGAGCAGTACTTC

d_call: NA
clone_size: NA
v_call: TRBV30
j_call: TRBJ2-3
cdr3_aa: CAWEGRTDTQYF
cdr3_nt: TGTGCCTGGGAGGGTAGGACAGATACGCAGTATTTT

d_call: NA
clone_size: NA
v_call: TRBV2
j_call: TRBJ1-1
cdr3_aa: CASREGLAGNTEAFF
cdr3_nt: TGTGCCAGCAGAGAGGGTCTGGCCGGGAACACTGAAGCTTTCTTT

d_call: NA
clone_size: NA
v_call: TRBV19
j_call: TRBJ1-2
cdr3_aa: CASSPRGPYGYTF
cdr3_nt: TGTGCCAGTTCTCCCCGGGGGCCCTATGGCTACACCTTC

d_call: TRBD2
clone_size: few
v_call: TRBV11-3
j_call: TRBJ2-3
cdr3_aa: CASSDSGDTDTQYF
cdr3_nt: TGTGCCAGCAGCGATAGCGGGGACACAGATACGCAGTATTTT

d_call: NA
clone_size: few
v_call: TRBV2
j_call: TRBJ1-1
cdr3_aa: CASTWGEDTEAFF
cdr3_nt: TGTGCCAGCACTTGGGGGGAAGACACTGAAGCTTTCTTT

d_call: NA
clone_size: NA
v_call: TRBV6-6
j_call: TRBJ2-1
cdr3_aa: CASSYQSFYEQFF
cdr3_nt: TGTGCCAGCAGCTATCAGTCTTTCTATGAGCAGTTCTTC

d_call: TRBD2
clone_size: NA
v_call: TRBV7-9
j_call: TRBJ2-5
cdr3_aa: CASSHSGTSGRTLQETQYF
cdr3_nt: TGTGCCAGCAGCCATTCCGGGACTAGCGGGCGGACCCTCCAAGAGACCCAGTACTTC

d_call: NA
clone_size: NA
v_call: TRBV18
j_call: TRBJ2-3
cdr3_aa: CASSPRQGNTDTQYF
cdr3_nt: TGTGCCAGCTCACCACGGCAGGGTAACACAGATACGCAGTATTTT

d_call: TRBD1
clone_size: NA
v_call: TRBV5-6
j_call: TRBJ1-1
cdr3_aa: CASRDYRQGVTEAFF
cdr3_nt: TGTGCCAGCCGTGATTATAGACAGGGAGTCACTGAAGCTTTCTTT

d_call: TRBD2
clone_size: NA
v_call: TRBV7-2
j_call: TRBJ2-5
cdr3_aa: CASSSSSGGPLRETQYF
cdr3_nt: TGTGCCAGCAGCTCCTCTAGCGGGGGGCCCCTCAGGGAGACCCAGTACTTC

d_call: TRBD1
clone_size: NA
v_call: TRBV19
j_call: TRBJ1-6
cdr3_aa: CASSSAGTVQAPLHF
cdr3_nt: TGTGCCAGTAGTTCAGCCGGGACAGTGCAAGCACCCCTCCACTTT

d_call: NA
clone_size: few
v_call: TRBV9
j_call: TRBJ1-1
cdr3_aa: CASSLGLSSTEAFF
cdr3_nt: TGTGCCAGCAGCTTAGGTTTAAGCAGCACTGAAGCTTTCTTT

d_call: NA
clone_size: NA
v_call: TRBV28
j_call: TRBJ1-2
cdr3_aa: CASSLRGRHNGYTF
cdr3_nt: TGTGCCAGCAGTTTACGGGGGCGCCACAATGGCTACACCTTC

d_call: TRBD2
clone_size: NA
v_call: TRBV7-2
j_call: TRBJ2-5
cdr3_aa: CASSSPLKAGVQETQYF
cdr3_nt: TGTGCCAGCAGCTCGCCCCTTAAGGCGGGGGTTCAAGAGACCCAGTACTTC

d_call: TRBD1
clone_size: few
v_call: TRBV5-6
j_call: TRBJ1-2
cdr3_aa: CASSLDRGQGYGYTF
cdr3_nt: TGTGCCAGCAGCTTGGATCGGGGACAGGGCTATGGCTACACCTTC

d_call: NA
clone_size: NA
v_call: TRBV10-3
j_call: TRBJ2-5
cdr3_aa: CAISESQGQETQYF
cdr3_nt: TGTGCCATCAGTGAGTCTCAGGGGCAAGAGACCCAGTACTTC

d_call: NA
clone_size: NA
v_call: TRBV11-2
j_call: TRBJ1-1
cdr3_aa: CASSLEGPEAFF
cdr3_nt: TGTGCCAGCAGCTTAGAGGGCCCTGAAGCTTTCTTT

d_call: NA
clone_size: NA
v_call: TRBV6-5
j_call: TRBJ1-1
cdr3_aa: CAVTSGPPAFF
cdr3_nt: TGTGCCGTTACTTCCGGGCCCCCAGCTTTCTTT

d_call: NA
clone_size: once
v_call: TRBV7-2
j_call: TRBJ2-6
cdr3_aa: CASSLAGSGANVLTF
cdr3_nt: TGTGCCAGCAGCTTAGCAGGGTCTGGGGCCAACGTCCTGACTTTC

d_call: TRBD1
clone_size: NA
v_call: TRBV14
j_call: TRBJ2-1
cdr3_aa: CASSQVPGQGGNEQFF
cdr3_nt: TGTGCCAGCAGCCAAGTTCCCGGACAGGGTGGCAATGAGCAGTTCTTC

d_call: NA
clone_size: NA
v_call: TRBV14
j_call: TRBJ1-1
cdr3_aa: CASSQVQDYTEAFF
cdr3_nt: TGTGCCAGCAGCCAAGTGCAGGACTACACTGAAGCTTTCTTT

d_call: NA
clone_size: NA
v_call: TRBV18
j_call: TRBJ1-6
cdr3_aa: CASSPGYGSALHF
cdr3_nt: TGTGCCAGCTCACCAGGGTACGGGTCAGCCCTCCACTTT

d_call: NA
clone_size: NA
v_call: TRBV28
j_call: TRBJ1-1
cdr3_aa: CASTTMNTEAFF
cdr3_nt: TGTGCCAGTACGACAATGAACACTGAAGCTTTCTTT

d_call: NA
clone_size: few
v_call: TRBV7-2
j_call: TRBJ2-1
cdr3_aa: CASSLGPTSYNEQFF
cdr3_nt: TGTGCCAGCAGCCTTGGCCCGACATCCTACAATGAGCAGTTCTTC

d_call: NA
clone_size: NA
v_call: TRBV28
j_call: TRBJ2-1
cdr3_aa: CASSLYRGDNEQFF
cdr3_nt: TGTGCCAGCAGTTTATATAGGGGGGATAATGAGCAGTTCTTC

d_call: TRBD1
clone_size: NA
v_call: TRBV27
j_call: TRBJ2-7
cdr3_aa: CASSFPTGVMYF
cdr3_nt: TGTGCCAGCAGTTTCCCGACAGGGGTAATGTACTTC

d_call: TRBD1
clone_size: NA
v_call: TRBV9
j_call: TRBJ1-5
cdr3_aa: CASSVGGGRNQPQHF
cdr3_nt: TGTGCCAGCAGCGTAGGAGGGGGCCGCAATCAGCCCCAGCATTTT

d_call: NA
clone_size: NA
v_call: TRBV4-1
j_call: TRBJ2-2
cdr3_aa: CASSQGRDRKNTGELFF
cdr3_nt: TGCGCCAGCAGCCAAGGGAGGGACAGAAAGAACACCGGGGAGCTGTTTTTT

d_call: TRBD1
clone_size: NA
v_call: TRBV28
j_call: TRBJ2-5
cdr3_aa: CASSPWTGRETQYF
cdr3_nt: TGTGCCAGCAGTCCATGGACAGGGAGAGAGACCCAGTACTTC

d_call: NA
clone_size: NA
v_call: TRBV7-2
j_call: TRBJ1-1
cdr3_aa: CASSFQRITEAFF
cdr3_nt: TGTGCCAGCAGCTTTCAGCGGATCACTGAAGCTTTCTTT

d_call: NA
clone_size: NA
v_call: TRBV27
j_call: TRBJ2-7
cdr3_aa: CASSSGVGTYEQYF
cdr3_nt: TGTGCCAGCAGTTCGGGGGTAGGGACCTACGAGCAGTACTTC

d_call: TRBD1
clone_size: few
v_call: TRBV19
j_call: TRBJ1-2
cdr3_aa: CASSKGQGDYGYTF
cdr3_nt: TGTGCCAGTAGTAAAGGACAGGGGGACTATGGCTACACCTTC